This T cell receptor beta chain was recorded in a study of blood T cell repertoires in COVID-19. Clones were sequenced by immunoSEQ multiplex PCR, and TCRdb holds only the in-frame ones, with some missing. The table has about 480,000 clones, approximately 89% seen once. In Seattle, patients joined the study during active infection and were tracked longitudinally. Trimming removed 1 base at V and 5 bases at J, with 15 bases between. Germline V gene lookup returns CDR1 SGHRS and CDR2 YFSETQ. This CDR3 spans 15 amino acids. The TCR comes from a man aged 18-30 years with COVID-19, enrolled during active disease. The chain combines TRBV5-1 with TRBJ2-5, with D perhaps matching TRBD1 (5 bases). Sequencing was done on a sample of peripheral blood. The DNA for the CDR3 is TGCGCCAGCAGCTTGACAGGCACGGTGGAGGAGACCCAGTACTTC. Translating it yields CASSLTGTVEETQYF. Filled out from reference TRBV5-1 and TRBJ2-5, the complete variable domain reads KAGVTQTPRYLIKTRGQQVTLSCSPISGHRSVSWYQQTPGQGLQFLFEYFSETQRNKGNFPGRFSGRQFSNSRSEMNVSTLELGDSALYLCASSLTGTVEETQYFGPGTRLLVL.